The rows below give T cell receptor beta chains drawn from one sample of a study of blood T cells in healthy people across ages. TCRdb reanalysed the 5' RACE reads using MiXCR and keeps one entry per CDR3 protein. Of over 450,000 distinct CDR3 sequences in the sample, more than 20% were seen once. These records were also assigned to another study, of T cells of mothers and their children.

The specimen was blood. The receptors shown here come from a boy younger than 18 in good health. Both conserved end residues are part of each CDR3. Fields, in order: clone size, J gene, V gene, D gene, CDR3 DNA, CDR3 protein. The D gene is left open where the match is weak. The listing skips clone size in some rows; elsewhere it reads once, few, many or a size class.

size: NA
J: TRBJ1-1
V: TRBV5-1
D: NA
DNA: TGCGCCAGCAGCCGCCCGGGAACTAACACTGAAGCTTTCTTT
CDR3: CASSRPGTNTEAFF

size: NA
J: TRBJ1-2
V: TRBV10-3
D: NA
DNA: TGTGCCATCAGTGAGGTGAGAGGCTACACCTTC
CDR3: CAISEVRGYTF

size: NA
J: TRBJ1-2
V: TRBV10-2
D: TRBD1
DNA: TGCGCCAGCAGTGAAAGACAGGGTAGCTATGGCTACACCTTC
CDR3: CASSERQGSYGYTF

size: NA
J: TRBJ2-7
V: TRBV7-9
D: NA
DNA: TGTGCCAGCAGCTTAGCGGCAGGGGGGTCCCACGAGCAGTACTTC
CDR3: CASSLAAGGSHEQYF

size: few
J: TRBJ2-5
V: TRBV20-1
D: TRBD2
DNA: TGCAGTGCCTCAAGAGAAGAAGAGCGGGAGATTCGAGAGACCCAGTACTTC
CDR3: CSASREEEREIRETQYF

size: NA
J: TRBJ1-2
V: TRBV18
D: TRBD1
DNA: TGTGCCAGCTCACTCGACAGGGCCCGCTATGGCTACACCTTC
CDR3: CASSLDRARYGYTF

size: few
J: TRBJ2-7
V: TRBV6-1
D: NA
DNA: TGTGCCAGCGGTAGGACTACCTACGAGCAGTACTTC
CDR3: CASGRTTYEQYF

size: NA
J: TRBJ2-3
V: TRBV20-1
D: TRBD2
DNA: TGCAGTGCTAACAAAGAAAGTGGACTAGCGGGAGGAGATACGCAGTATTTT
CDR3: CSANKESGLAGGDTQYF

size: NA
J: TRBJ2-4
V: TRBV25-1
D: TRBD2
DNA: TGTGCCAGCAGTGAAGAAGGAATCGATGAGCGGGGGGGCAAAAACATTCAGTACTTC
CDR3: CASSEEGIDERGGKNIQYF

size: NA
J: TRBJ1-2
V: TRBV28
D: NA
DNA: TGTGCCAGCAGGTCCCTACCGGGCGGCTATGGCTACACCTTC
CDR3: CASRSLPGGYGYTF

size: NA
J: TRBJ1-5
V: TRBV7-9
D: NA
DNA: TGTGCCAGCAGCAGTGGGCGGTACAATCAGCCCCAGCATTTT
CDR3: CASSSGRYNQPQHF

size: NA
J: TRBJ2-7
V: TRBV20-1
D: NA
DNA: TGCAGTGCTAGGCGGGATTTCGGCACCTACGAGCAGTACTTC
CDR3: CSARRDFGTYEQYF

size: NA
J: TRBJ1-3
V: TRBV9
D: NA
DNA: TGTGCCAGCAGCCCTTCCCCGGGACGGATCTCTGGAAACACCATATATTTT
CDR3: CASSPSPGRISGNTIYF

size: NA
J: TRBJ1-5
V: TRBV5-1
D: NA
DNA: TGCGCCAGCAGCTTTGGGGATAGCAATCAGCCCCAGCATTTT
CDR3: CASSFGDSNQPQHF

size: NA
J: TRBJ2-4
V: TRBV9
D: TRBD1
DNA: TGTGCCAGCAGCGTAGACGAACAGGGGGCCGCCAAAAACATTCAGTACTTC
CDR3: CASSVDEQGAAKNIQYF

size: few
J: TRBJ2-7
V: TRBV29-1
D: NA
DNA: TGCAGCATTCTTTCCCCCGGAGACCACGAGCAGTACTTC
CDR3: CSILSPGDHEQYF

size: once
J: TRBJ2-1
V: TRBV29-1
D: NA
DNA: TGCAGCGTTGAAGATCAGGTCCATGAGCAGTTCTTC
CDR3: CSVEDQVHEQFF

size: NA
J: TRBJ1-5
V: TRBV4-3
D: NA
DNA: TGCGCCAGCAGCCAAGATCTAGTTGGCAATCAGCCCCAGCATTTT
CDR3: CASSQDLVGNQPQHF

size: few
J: TRBJ2-1
V: TRBV19
D: TRBD2
DNA: TGTGCCAGTGCCCGGCTAGCGGGAGGGAATGAGCAGTTCTTC
CDR3: CASARLAGGNEQFF

size: NA
J: TRBJ2-2
V: TRBV28
D: NA
DNA: TGTGCCAGCGGCATTATTCTCACCGGGGAGCTGTTTTTT
CDR3: CASGIILTGELFF

size: few
J: TRBJ2-3
V: TRBV6-5
D: NA
DNA: TGTGCCAGCAGTGCCTATTTAGCGGATACGCAGTATTTT
CDR3: CASSAYLADTQYF

size: NA
J: TRBJ2-1
V: TRBV4-1
D: TRBD2
DNA: TGCGCCAGCAGCCAAGAAAGGACTAGCGGGAGGAGGACCTACAATGAGCAGTTCTTC
CDR3: CASSQERTSGRRTYNEQFF

size: NA
J: TRBJ1-1
V: TRBV6-1
D: TRBD1
DNA: TGTGCCAGCAGTGAGGACAGGGGCACGTTAAAGGAAGCTTTCTTT
CDR3: CASSEDRGTLKEAFF

size: few
J: TRBJ2-3
V: TRBV4-1
D: NA
DNA: TGCGCCAGCAGCCCCTCGGGGAGCTCGGGAGCGACAGATACGCAGTATTTT
CDR3: CASSPSGSSGATDTQYF

size: NA
J: TRBJ2-7
V: TRBV7-9
D: NA
DNA: TGTTCCAGCAGCTTAGTCGGCGAGCAGTACTTC
CDR3: CSSSLVGEQYF

size: few
J: TRBJ2-3
V: TRBV15
D: TRBD2
DNA: TGTGCCACCAGCGGGACGGGGACTAGCGGGAGTGGAGATACGCAGTATTTT
CDR3: CATSGTGTSGSGDTQYF

size: NA
J: TRBJ2-3
V: TRBV6-5
D: TRBD2
DNA: TGTGCCAGCAGTTACTCGAGCGGGGGGGCGGGAGATACGCAGTATTTT
CDR3: CASSYSSGGAGDTQYF

size: few
J: TRBJ2-7
V: TRBV2
D: NA
DNA: TGTGCCAGCACTCCTTCAGAATTCTCCTACGAGCAGTACTTC
CDR3: CASTPSEFSYEQYF

size: many
J: TRBJ2-5
V: TRBV20-1
D: TRBD2
DNA: TGCAGTGCTCTTAGCGGGGGATACCAAGAGACCCAGTACTTC
CDR3: CSALSGGYQETQYF

size: NA
J: TRBJ2-5
V: TRBV20-1
D: NA
DNA: TGCAGTGCTAATCCCCCCAAGGGAGAGACCCAGTACTTC
CDR3: CSANPPKGETQYF

size: NA
J: TRBJ2-5
V: TRBV2
D: TRBD1
DNA: TGTGCCAGTACAGGGGGGTGGGGGCTCCAAGAGACCCAGTACTTC
CDR3: CASTGGWGLQETQYF

size: many
J: TRBJ2-5
V: TRBV10-3
D: NA
DNA: TGTGCCATCAGTGAAGACTCCAGACAAGAGACCCAGTACTTC
CDR3: CAISEDSRQETQYF

size: NA
J: TRBJ1-1
V: TRBV9
D: NA
DNA: TGTGCCAGCAGCGTAGACGGGGGCGGGTACACTGAAGCTTTCTTT
CDR3: CASSVDGGGYTEAFF

size: NA
J: TRBJ2-7
V: TRBV15
D: TRBD2
DNA: TGTGCCACCGCGAGTATCGGACTAGCGGGCGACGAGCAGTACTTC
CDR3: CATASIGLAGDEQYF

size: NA
J: TRBJ2-1
V: TRBV7-3
D: TRBD1
DNA: TGTGCCAGCAGCTGGACAGGGGAGAATGAGCAGTTCTTC
CDR3: CASSWTGENEQFF

size: NA
J: TRBJ2-7
V: TRBV7-2
D: NA
DNA: TGTGCCAGCAGCTTATCGGGCCAGAGCTCCTACGAGCAGTACTTC
CDR3: CASSLSGQSSYEQYF

size: NA
J: TRBJ2-7
V: TRBV28
D: TRBD2
DNA: TGTGCCAGCGCTAGCGGGGGGCTGGCGTCCTACGAGCAGTACTTC
CDR3: CASASGGLASYEQYF

size: few
J: TRBJ2-5
V: TRBV10-3
D: TRBD2
DNA: TGTGCCATCAGTCCAAGACTAGCGGGGGAGACCCCCCAAGAGACCCAGTACTTC
CDR3: CAISPRLAGETPQETQYF

size: NA
J: TRBJ1-1
V: TRBV7-9
D: NA
DNA: TGTGCCAGCAGCTTAGAGTGGAGAGAGAACACTGAAGCTTTCTTT
CDR3: CASSLEWRENTEAFF

size: few
J: TRBJ2-5
V: TRBV19
D: TRBD1
DNA: TGTGCCAGTAGTACCGGACGGTGGACAGGGCAAGAGACCCAGTACTTC
CDR3: CASSTGRWTGQETQYF

size: NA
J: TRBJ1-6
V: TRBV7-9
D: NA
DNA: TGTGCCAGCGTGGTGGTTCGGCCCCTCCACTTT
CDR3: CASVVVRPLHF

size: NA
J: TRBJ1-2
V: TRBV5-1
D: TRBD1
DNA: TGCGCCAGCAGCTTGGGCAGGACAGGGAATAGCAATGGCTACACCTTC
CDR3: CASSLGRTGNSNGYTF

size: NA
J: TRBJ2-7
V: TRBV24-1
D: NA
DNA: TGTGCCACCAGTTCTGGGTCCCCCTCCTACGAGCAGTACTTC
CDR3: CATSSGSPSYEQYF

size: few
J: TRBJ2-1
V: TRBV28
D: NA
DNA: TGTGCCAGCAGTTGGGGGCGCTCCAATGAGCAGTTCTTC
CDR3: CASSWGRSNEQFF

size: many
J: TRBJ2-7
V: TRBV20-1
D: NA
DNA: TGCAGTGCTAGAGACAACTCCTACGAGCAGTACTTC
CDR3: CSARDNSYEQYF

size: few
J: TRBJ1-1
V: TRBV10-3
D: NA
DNA: TGTGCCATCAGTGAGTCGAGGCAGGAACAAAAAGCTTTCTTT
CDR3: CAISESRQEQKAFF

size: NA
J: TRBJ2-7
V: TRBV5-5
D: TRBD2
DNA: TGTGCCAGCAGGACGCCGGGGCTAGCGGGAGTCTACGAGCAGTACTTC
CDR3: CASRTPGLAGVYEQYF